The next 16 T cell receptor beta chains were all read from a single sample in a study of CD8 T cells in ankylosing spondylitis. General study findings and limits: A motif in TCR beta, a set of eight or nine highly homologous variants, appeared characteristic of ankylosing spondylitis blood.

TCRdb reprocessed the 5' RACE reads with MiXCR, giving one entry per CDR3 protein. The sample shows more than 400,000 distinct CDR3 sequences, about 5.7% of them seen only once. Antigens for these TCRs are unknown. The specimen was blood, either unsorted or a sorted T cell fraction (not recorded which). These receptors all come from a male donor with ankylosing spondylitis.

A word on this clonotype: A read error may explain this, as a much larger clone is one base away. The V and J genes are TRBV28 and TRBJ2-7; D is undetermined. Trimming cost V 10 bases and J 13 bases, with 17 bases left between them. Germline CDR1 MDHEN, CDR2 SYDVKM. This CDR3 contains 10 residues. CDR3: CAIPRVEGYF. CDR3 bases: TGTGCCATCCCTCGAGTCGAAGGTTACTTC.

This clonotype came up a few times. The J gene is TRBJ2-3, the V gene TRBV3-1; D is perhaps TRBD1 or TRBD2 (5 bases each). CDR1 and CDR2 from the germline V gene are LGHDT and YNNKEL (reference sequence). With 4 bases removed from V and 5 bases from J, the gap between germline ends came to 13 bases. CDR3 length equals 14 residues. The CDR3 reads CASSPGTLLDTQYF. In DNA form, the CDR3 reads TGTGCCAGCAGCCCAGGGACCCTGCTAGATACGCAGTATTTT.

In this sample, this clonotype turned up many times. This sequence joins TRBV24-1 and TRBJ1-1; 8 bases map to TRBD1. The CDR3 consists of 13 residues. Germline trimming cut 6 bases from V and 6 bases from J; bases unmatched to any gene: 5. Looked up from germline, CDR1 is KGHDR and CDR2 is SFDVKD. CDR3 in amino acids: CATSSPDRAEAFF. CDR3 in DNA: TGTGCCACCAGTTCCCCGGACAGGGCTGAAGCTTTCTTT.

This clonotype was detected many times. The V and J genes are TRBV11-2 and TRBJ2-3, with D tentatively TRBD2 (6 bases). V lost 3 bases and J lost 5, with 12 bases in between. Germline loops: CDR1 SGHAT, CDR2 FQNNGV. This CDR3 comprises 14 residues. The CDR3 loop is CASSFVGSVDTQYF. The CDR3 DNA reads TGTGCCAGCAGCTTCGTCGGGAGTGTAGATACGCAGTATTTT.

This clonotype was detected many times. The chain has TRBV20-1 and TRBJ1-3; D is undetermined. Between the trimmed V and J ends, which lost 6 bases and 4 bases, there was a span of 16 bases. CDR1 is DFQATT, CDR2 SNEGSKA, per germline (reference sequence). This CDR3 region has 14 residues. The CDR3, as DNA: TGCAGTGCCGCCTCTGGGTCGTCGGGAAACACCATATATTTT. This gives the protein CSAASGSSGNTIYF.

This clonotype was counted between two and nine times. This rearrangement joins TRBV6-1 to TRBJ2-3; 10 nucleotides match TRBD1. The CDR3 is 16 amino acids. Germline V lookup: CDR1 MNHNS, CDR2 SASEGT. Unmatched junction bases numbered 6, after V lost 6 bases and J lost 0 bases. CDR3 sequence reads: CASRRWTGGSTDTQYF. In nucleotides, the CDR3 is TGTGCCAGCAGGCGGTGGACAGGGGGTAGCACAGATACGCAGTATTTT.

This clonotype was seen many times. The chain couples TRBV7-2 to TRBJ2-7; 13 nucleotides agree with TRBD2. The CDR3 sequence is 15 residues long. V shed 10 bases, J shed 2 bases, and the junction held 8 bases outside the gene matches. The germline V gene has CDR1 SGHTA and CDR2 FQGNSA. Written as DNA, the CDR3 is TGTGCCACCTCCCTACTAGCGGGGGGGACCTACGAGCAGTACTTC. Translated, it gives CATSLLAGGTYEQYF.

In its sample, this clonotype was seen many times. This sequence joins TRBV4-1 and TRBJ2-7; the D call may be TRBD1 or TRBD2 (5 bases each). Germline CDR1 is MGHRA and CDR2 is YSYEKL. V was pared by 1 base and J by 7 bases, with 14 bases between. The CDR3 contains 14 residues. Here the CDR3 DNA reads TGCGCCAGCAGCCAAGGCCTGAGGGGCCCAGAGCAGTACTTC. Encoded protein: CASSQGLRGPEQYF.

This clonotype was seen ten or more times. The CDR3 DNA follows: TGCAGCGTTGAAGGGAGCACCTACAATGAGCAGTTCTTC. It yields the protein CSVEGSTYNEQFF. The chain joins TRBV29-1 to TRBJ2-1; the D is unclear. The CDR3 length is 13 residues. Deletions cut 1 base from V and 2 bases from J, with 6 bases between. The germline CDR1 and CDR2 sequences are SQVTM and ANQGSEA.

This clonotype has a count of ten or more. The chain joins TRBV20-1 to TRBJ1-5; D gene ambiguous. CDR3 length equals 11 residues. Germline values: CDR1 DFQATT, CDR2 SNEGSKA (reference sequence). The V and J ends lost 3 bases and 6 bases respectively, with 6 bases between them. In nucleotides, the CDR3 is TGCAGTGCTAGTATAGGTCAGCCCCAGCATTTT. Its translation: CSASIGQPQHF.

This clonotype was detected only a few times. The V call is TRBV6-5, the J call TRBJ1-5, with a weak D call TRBD1 (5 bases). Germline CDR1 is MNHEY and CDR2 is SVGAGI. The V end lost 4 bases, the J end lost 4 bases, and 14 bases lay between the germline ends. The CDR3 has 15 amino acids. The CDR3 sequence is CASSSPGRLNQPQHF. DNA for the CDR3: TGTGCCAGCAGTTCCCCGGGACGGCTGAATCAGCCCCAGCATTTT.

This clonotype was found many times. The chain links TRBV7-2 to TRBJ1-2, with D possibly matching TRBD1 (5 bases). Germline CDR1 and CDR2: SGHTA and FQGNSA. The CDR3 totals 15 residues. Trimming removed 5 bases at V and 3 bases at J, with 16 bases between. The CDR3 region is CASSPRAGFDYGYTF. In DNA form, the CDR3 reads TGTGCCAGCAGCCCCAGAGCAGGGTTCGACTATGGCTACACCTTC.

This clonotype was found many times. The rearrangement uses TRBV5-5 and TRBJ1-5; tentatively, D is TRBD1 (6 bases). Germline CDR1 SGHKS, CDR2 YYEKEE (reference sequence). This CDR3 has 14 amino acids. V lost 1 base, J lost 6 bases, and 11 bases lay in between. CDR3 in amino acids: CASSLSRGGQPQHF. The CDR3 DNA reads TGTGCCAGCAGCTTGTCCAGGGGTGGTCAGCCCCAGCATTTT.

This clonotype has ten or more counts. The chain has TRBV29-1 and TRBJ1-2, with D maybe TRBD1 (5 bases). V lost 4 bases, J lost 0 bases, and 15 bases lay in between. The CDR3 length is 15 residues. Germline-derived CDR1 and CDR2 are SQVTM and ANQGSEA. CDR3 nucleotides: TGCAGCGTTGTTGCAGGTGGGGCGGCTAACTATGGCTACACCTTC. This translates into CSVVAGGAANYGYTF.

This clonotype was recorded at least ten times. V gene TRBV12-3 or TRBV12-4 combines with J gene TRBJ1-1; D remains ambiguous. The CDR3 totals 15 residues. Deletions cut 6 bases from V and 1 base from J, with 15 bases between. CDR3 sequence reads: CASSPPRGWNTEAFF. CDR3 DNA sequence: TGTGCCAGCAGCCCACCCAGAGGGTGGAACACTGAAGCTTTCTTT.

This clonotype was seen at least ten times. The chain combines TRBV15 with TRBJ2-4; 9 bases are shared with TRBD2. This CDR3 contains 15 residues. Germline trimming cut 4 bases from V and 1 base from J; bases unmatched to any gene: 2. In germline, CDR1 is LNHNV, CDR2 YYDKDF (reference sequence). CDR3 residues: CATSIAGVAKNIQYF. The CDR3 region has the DNA TGTGCCACCAGCATAGCGGGAGTCGCCAAAAACATTCAGTACTTC. The complete variable domain, with remaining parts taken from reference TRBV15 and TRBJ2-4, reads DAMVIQNPRYQVTQFGKPVTLSCSQTLNHNVMYWYQQKSSQAPKLLFHYYDKDFNNEADTPDNFQSRRPNTSFCFLDIRSPGLGDTAMYLCATSIAGVAKNIQYFGAGTRLSVL.